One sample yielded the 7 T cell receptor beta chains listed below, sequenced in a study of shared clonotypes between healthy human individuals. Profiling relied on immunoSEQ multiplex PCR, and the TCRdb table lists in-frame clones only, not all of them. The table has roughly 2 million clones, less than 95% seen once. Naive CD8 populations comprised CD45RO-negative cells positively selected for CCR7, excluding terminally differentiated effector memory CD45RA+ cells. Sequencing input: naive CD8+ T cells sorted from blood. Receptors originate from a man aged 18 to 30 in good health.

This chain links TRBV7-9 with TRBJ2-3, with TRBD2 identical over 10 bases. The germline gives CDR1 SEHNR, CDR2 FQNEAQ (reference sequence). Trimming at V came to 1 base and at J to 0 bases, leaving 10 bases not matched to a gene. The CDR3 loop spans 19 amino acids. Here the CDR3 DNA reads TGTGCCAGCAGCTTAGGACTAGCGGGCGAACCCGAAAGCACAGATACGCAGTATTTT. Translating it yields CASSLGLAGEPESTDTQYF.

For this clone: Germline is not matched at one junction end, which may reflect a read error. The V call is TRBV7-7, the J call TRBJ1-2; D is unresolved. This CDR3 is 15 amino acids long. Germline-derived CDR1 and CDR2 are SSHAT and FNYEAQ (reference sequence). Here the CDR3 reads CASSLAPGLNEGYTF. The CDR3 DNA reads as TGTGCTAGCAGCTTAGCCCCGGGCCTAAACGAAGGCTACACCTTC.

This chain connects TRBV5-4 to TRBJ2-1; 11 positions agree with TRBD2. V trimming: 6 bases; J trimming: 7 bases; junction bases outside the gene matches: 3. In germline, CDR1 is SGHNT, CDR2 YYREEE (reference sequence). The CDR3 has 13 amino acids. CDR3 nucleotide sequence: TGTGCCAGCACCGTAGCGGGAGGGAATGAGCAGTTCTTC. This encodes CASTVAGGNEQFF.

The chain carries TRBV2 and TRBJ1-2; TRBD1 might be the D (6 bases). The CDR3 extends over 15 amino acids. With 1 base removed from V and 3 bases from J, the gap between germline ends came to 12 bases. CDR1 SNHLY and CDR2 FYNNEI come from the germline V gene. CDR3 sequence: CASSEVEQGHYGYTF. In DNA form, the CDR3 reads TGTGCCAGCAGTGAAGTCGAGCAGGGGCACTATGGCTACACCTTC.

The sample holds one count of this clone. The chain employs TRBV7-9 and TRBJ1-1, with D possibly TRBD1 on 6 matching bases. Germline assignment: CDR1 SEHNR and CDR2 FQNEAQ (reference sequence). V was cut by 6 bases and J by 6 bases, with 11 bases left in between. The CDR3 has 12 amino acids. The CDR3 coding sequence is TGTGCCAGCAGATTCCAGGGGCCTGAAGCTTTCTTT. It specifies CASRFQGPEAFF. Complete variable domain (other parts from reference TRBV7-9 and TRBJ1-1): DTGVSQNPRHKITKRGQNVTFRCDPISEHNRLYWYRQTLGQGPEFLTYFQNEAQLEKSRLLSDRFSAERPKGSFSTLEIQRTEQGDSAMYLCASRFQGPEAFFGQGTRLTVV.

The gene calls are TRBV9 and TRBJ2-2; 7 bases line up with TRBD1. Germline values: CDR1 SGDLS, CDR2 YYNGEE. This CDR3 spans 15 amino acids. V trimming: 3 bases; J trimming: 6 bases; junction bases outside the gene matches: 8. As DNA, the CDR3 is TGTGCCAGCAGCGAAAAAGAGGGGGCCCCCGGGGAGCTGTTTTTT. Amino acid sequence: CASSEKEGAPGELFF.

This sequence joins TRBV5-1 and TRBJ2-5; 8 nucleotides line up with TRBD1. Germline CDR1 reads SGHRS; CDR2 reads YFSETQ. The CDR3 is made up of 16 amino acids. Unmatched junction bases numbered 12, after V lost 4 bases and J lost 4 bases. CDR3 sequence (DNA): TGCGCCAGCAGCCCGTACACAGGGGGACGGGGAGAGACCCAGTACTTC. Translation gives CASSPYTGGRGETQYF.